This is a list of T cell receptor beta chains from one sample in a study of cytomegalovirus exposure and HLA in healthy donors. The protocol was immunoSEQ multiplex PCR, while the TCRdb copy is restricted to in-frame clones and leaves out a portion. The sample records about 91,000 clones, about 89% being singletons. Source material: PBMCs. These TCRs come from a man aged 25 to 40 in good health and CMV-seropositive. CDR3s include the opening cysteine and the closing phenylalanine or tryptophan. Each record gives: V gene, clone size, CDR3 length, D gene, J gene, CDR3 protein, CDR3 DNA. A D gene is named only where the DNA matches it firmly. The size field is filled for only some rows; it gives once, few, many or a size class.

v_gene: TRBV5-1
abundance: .
len: 16
d_gene: TRBD1
j_gene: TRBJ1-4
CDR3aa: CASSIGTAATNEKLFF
CDR3nt: TGCGCCAGCAGCATCGGGACAGCCGCAACTAATGAAAAACTGTTTTTT

v_gene: TRBV14
abundance: .
len: 18
d_gene: TRBD2
j_gene: TRBJ2-1
CDR3aa: CASSQDSIGGRLYNEQFF
CDR3nt: TGTGCCAGCAGCCAAGATAGTATTGGCGGGAGGCTCTACAATGAGCAGTTCTTC

v_gene: TRBV15
abundance: .
len: 15
d_gene: .
j_gene: TRBJ1-5
CDR3aa: CATSRESRENQPQHF
CDR3nt: TGTGCCACCAGCAGAGAATCCAGGGAAAATCAGCCCCAGCATTTT

v_gene: TRBV29-1
abundance: .
len: 15
d_gene: .
j_gene: TRBJ1-1
CDR3aa: CSVGAGWGMNTEAFF
CDR3nt: TGCAGCGTTGGGGCGGGATGGGGGATGAACACTGAAGCTTTCTTT

v_gene: TRBV7-9
abundance: .
len: 14
d_gene: TRBD1
j_gene: TRBJ1-4
CDR3aa: CASSSGTGVEKLFF
CDR3nt: TGTGCCAGCAGCTCCGGGACAGGGGTTGAAAAACTGTTTTTT

v_gene: TRBV28
abundance: .
len: 17
d_gene: TRBD1
j_gene: TRBJ1-5
CDR3aa: CASSPSPGGKGDQPQHF
CDR3nt: TGTGCCAGCAGTCCCAGTCCAGGGGGAAAGGGGGATCAGCCCCAGCATTTT

v_gene: TRBV30
abundance: .
len: 19
d_gene: .
j_gene: TRBJ1-1
CDR3aa: CAWSLLNKRGRQLSPEAFF
CDR3nt: TGTGCCTGGAGTCTCTTAAACAAGCGGGGGCGACAGCTGAGCCCTGAAGCTTTCTTT

v_gene: TRBV10-3
abundance: .
len: 16
d_gene: .
j_gene: TRBJ2-1
CDR3aa: CAISESPTIGGNEQFF
CDR3nt: TGTGCCATCAGTGAGTCCCCGACCATCGGGGGCAATGAGCAGTTCTTC

v_gene: TRBV14
abundance: .
len: 15
d_gene: TRBD1
j_gene: TRBJ2-3
CDR3aa: CASSRGTGGASAQYF
CDR3nt: TGTGCCAGCAGCCGCGGGACAGGGGGAGCATCGGCGCAGTATTTT

v_gene: TRBV27
abundance: .
len: 14
d_gene: TRBD1
j_gene: TRBJ2-2
CDR3aa: CASSLQGATGELFF
CDR3nt: TGTGCCAGCAGTTTACAGGGGGCGACCGGGGAGCTGTTTTTT

v_gene: TRBV19
abundance: .
len: 16
d_gene: .
j_gene: TRBJ1-1
CDR3aa: CASSTPGQKRGTEAFF
CDR3nt: TGTGCCAGTAGTACCCCGGGACAAAAGAGGGGCACTGAAGCTTTCTTT

v_gene: TRBV19
abundance: .
len: 15
d_gene: .
j_gene: TRBJ1-3
CDR3aa: CASSPTGPSGNTIYF
CDR3nt: TGTGCCAGTAGTCCAACAGGGCCCTCTGGAAACACCATATATTTT

v_gene: TRBV7-3
abundance: .
len: 14
d_gene: .
j_gene: TRBJ2-2
CDR3aa: CASSPGVNTGELFF
CDR3nt: TGTGCCAGCAGCCCAGGGGTCAACACCGGGGAGCTGTTTTTT

v_gene: TRBV5-1
abundance: .
len: 15
d_gene: TRBD2
j_gene: TRBJ2-7
CDR3aa: CASSLGTGRANEQYF
CDR3nt: TGCGCCAGCAGCTTGGGTACCGGGAGGGCCAACGAGCAGTACTTC

v_gene: TRBV5-1
abundance: .
len: 17
d_gene: TRBD1
j_gene: TRBJ2-3
CDR3aa: CASSQGSQGAITDTQYF
CDR3nt: TGCGCCAGCAGCCAAGGATCACAGGGGGCTATCACAGATACGCAGTATTTT

v_gene: TRBV9
abundance: .
len: 16
d_gene: .
j_gene: TRBJ2-7
CDR3aa: CASSVASASALYEQYF
CDR3nt: TGTGCCAGCAGCGTAGCTTCGGCTAGCGCCCTATACGAGCAGTACTTC

v_gene: TRBV7-8
abundance: few
len: 16
d_gene: .
j_gene: TRBJ1-1
CDR3aa: CASSPTSIRLSTEAFF
CDR3nt: TGTGCCAGCAGCCCCACCTCGATCAGGCTGAGCACTGAAGCTTTCTTT

v_gene: TRBV5-4
abundance: .
len: 15
d_gene: .
j_gene: TRBJ2-5
CDR3aa: CASSRERTGGETQYF
CDR3nt: TGTGCCAGCAGCCGTGAAAGGACCGGGGGAGAGACCCAGTACTTC

v_gene: TRBV7-8
abundance: .
len: 18
d_gene: TRBD2
j_gene: TRBJ2-3
CDR3aa: CASSPIRMGLAPLDTQYF
CDR3nt: TGTGCCAGCAGCCCAATAAGGATGGGACTAGCTCCATTAGATACGCAGTATTTT

v_gene: TRBV11-2
abundance: .
len: 14
d_gene: TRBD1
j_gene: TRBJ2-2
CDR3aa: CASSFGTGEGELFF
CDR3nt: TGTGCCAGCAGCTTTGGGACAGGGGAGGGGGAGCTGTTTTTT

v_gene: TRBV27
abundance: .
len: 15
d_gene: TRBD2
j_gene: TRBJ2-7
CDR3aa: CASRPHSGSIYEQYF
CDR3nt: TGTGCCAGCAGGCCTCATAGCGGGAGTATCTACGAGCAGTACTTC

v_gene: TRBV23-1
abundance: .
len: 17
d_gene: .
j_gene: TRBJ2-3
CDR3aa: CASSQPSLLGLTDTQYF
CDR3nt: TGCGCCAGCAGTCAACCGAGTCTACTGGGGCTCACAGATACGCAGTATTTT

v_gene: TRBV6-5
abundance: few
len: 14
d_gene: .
j_gene: TRBJ2-7
CDR3aa: CASSYRGSSYEQYF
CDR3nt: TGTGCCAGCAGTTACAGAGGTTCTTCCTACGAGCAGTACTTC

v_gene: TRBV10-2
abundance: .
len: 15
d_gene: TRBD1
j_gene: TRBJ2-3
CDR3aa: CASSGDRASTDTQYF
CDR3nt: TGCGCCAGCAGCGGAGACAGGGCGAGCACAGATACGCAGTATTTT

v_gene: TRBV2
abundance: .
len: 15
d_gene: TRBD1
j_gene: TRBJ1-6
CDR3aa: CASSGQGGNNSPLHF
CDR3nt: TGTGCCAGCAGTGGACAGGGGGGTAATAATTCACCCCTCCACTTT

v_gene: TRBV4-1
abundance: .
len: 16
d_gene: TRBD1
j_gene: TRBJ1-1
CDR3aa: CASSQHRQGWGTEAFF
CDR3nt: TGCGCCAGCAGCCAACACCGACAGGGGTGGGGGACTGAAGCTTTCTTT

v_gene: TRBV5-1
abundance: .
len: 16
d_gene: TRBD2
j_gene: TRBJ2-7
CDR3aa: CASSPTGTSGSHEQYF
CDR3nt: TGCGCCAGCAGCCCCACTGGGACTAGCGGGAGCCACGAGCAGTACTTC

v_gene: TRBV6-7
abundance: .
len: 14
d_gene: .
j_gene: TRBJ2-7
CDR3aa: CASPIGDNRFEQYF
CDR3nt: TGTGCCAGCCCTATAGGGGACAATCGCTTCGAGCAGTACTTC

v_gene: TRBV6-5
abundance: .
len: 15
d_gene: TRBD1
j_gene: TRBJ1-4
CDR3aa: CASRIRQGRSEKLFF
CDR3nt: TGTGCCAGCAGGATACGACAGGGACGGAGTGAAAAACTGTTTTTT

v_gene: TRBV6-1
abundance: .
len: 15
d_gene: TRBD1
j_gene: TRBJ1-3
CDR3aa: CASRPTGDLGNTIYF
CDR3nt: TGTGCCAGCCGACCTACAGGGGATCTTGGAAACACCATATATTTT

v_gene: TRBV7-9
abundance: .
len: 11
d_gene: .
j_gene: TRBJ2-3
CDR3aa: CASSLIAAQYF
CDR3nt: TGTGCCAGCAGCCTGATAGCTGCGCAGTATTTT

v_gene: TRBV29-1
abundance: once
len: 16
d_gene: TRBD1
j_gene: TRBJ2-1
CDR3aa: CSVGRWGQGMSNEQFF
CDR3nt: TGCAGCGTTGGTCGGTGGGGACAGGGAATGTCCAATGAGCAGTTCTTC

v_gene: TRBV10-3
abundance: .
len: 16
d_gene: TRBD2
j_gene: TRBJ2-1
CDR3aa: CAISEDGGRPYNEQFF
CDR3nt: TGTGCCATCAGTGAGGATGGCGGGAGACCCTACAATGAGCAGTTCTTC

v_gene: TRBV27
abundance: .
len: 13
d_gene: .
j_gene: TRBJ1-5
CDR3aa: CASSPNRAQPQHF
CDR3nt: TGTGCCAGCAGTCCGAACAGGGCCCAGCCCCAGCATTTT

v_gene: TRBV5-6
abundance: .
len: 15
d_gene: .
j_gene: TRBJ1-6
CDR3aa: CASSLVGRGDSPLHF
CDR3nt: TGTGCCAGCAGCTTGGTGGGAAGGGGCGATTCACCCCTCCACTTT

v_gene: TRBV2
abundance: .
len: 14
d_gene: TRBD1
j_gene: TRBJ1-5
CDR3aa: CASTWDRGNQPQHF
CDR3nt: TGTGCCAGCACATGGGACAGGGGCAATCAGCCCCAGCATTTT

v_gene: TRBV5-1
abundance: .
len: 13
d_gene: .
j_gene: TRBJ2-1
CDR3aa: CASSLQYSNEQFF
CDR3nt: TGCGCCAGCAGCTTGCAGTACAGCAATGAGCAGTTCTTC

v_gene: TRBV27
abundance: .
len: 17
d_gene: .
j_gene: TRBJ2-5
CDR3aa: CASSLTPPIGVGETQYF
CDR3nt: TGTGCCAGCAGTTTAACCCCTCCGATAGGGGTGGGAGAGACCCAGTACTTC

v_gene: TRBV7-8
abundance: .
len: 16
d_gene: .
j_gene: TRBJ1-3
CDR3aa: CASSLSDSFSGNTIYF
CDR3nt: TGTGCCAGCAGCTTATCCGACAGTTTCTCTGGAAACACCATATATTTT

v_gene: TRBV28
abundance: .
len: 11
d_gene: .
j_gene: TRBJ2-1
CDR3aa: CASSFLNEQFF
CDR3nt: TGTGCCAGCAGTTTCCTTAATGAGCAGTTCTTC